A single sample is the source of the 17 T cell receptor beta chains below, sequenced in a study of CD8 T cells in Susac syndrome. After extraction with the RNeasy kit, about 0.5 to 1 ug of the RNA was reverse transcribed using random hexamers. TCRdb itself ran the immunoSEQ multiplex PCR reads through MiXCR, one entry per CDR3 protein. The repertoire holds roughly 75,000 distinct CDR3 sequences, approximately 93% seen once, with about 0.14% in the top ten. Source material: CD4+ T cells from PBMCs. The receptor set was obtained from a human donor with Susac syndrome.

The V gene is TRBV7-9, the J gene TRBJ2-7; 7 bases line up with TRBD2. The CDR3 has 16 amino acids. V trimming: 3 bases; J trimming: 6 bases; junction bases outside the gene matches: 14. Germline V CDR1 and CDR2: SEHNR, FQNEAQ (reference sequence). This CDR3 reads CASSLADRLASAEQYF. The DNA of the CDR3 is TGTGCCAGCAGCTTGGCGGATCGACTAGCATCTGCCGAGCAGTACTTC.

The chain combines TRBV6-2 or TRBV6-3 with TRBJ2-1; tentatively, D is TRBD2 (5 bases). Germline-derived CDR1 and CDR2 are MNHEY and SVGEGT. This CDR3 contains 15 residues. V was trimmed by 9 bases and J by 6 bases, leaving 21 bases between them. Here the CDR3 DNA reads TGTGCCAGTTTAAGGGCGGGTGCGATGGGCAATGAGCAGTTCTTC. It encodes CASLRAGAMGNEQFF.

The CDR3 sequence is CASSLRSGGGTEAFF. The DNA of the CDR3 is TGCGCCAGCAGCTTGAGGTCAGGGGGCGGGACTGAAGCTTTCTTT. The chain combines TRBV5-1 with TRBJ1-1; 8 nucleotides align to TRBD1. CDR1 SGHRS and CDR2 YFSETQ come from the germline V gene. The length of the CDR3 is 15 residues. V was pared by 1 base and J by 5 bases, with 7 bases of the junction left unmatched.

The table lists this clonotype with a count of one. V is TRBV5-1 and J is TRBJ2-5; 8 nucleotides match TRBD1. The length of the CDR3 is 14 residues. From germline, CDR1 is SGHRS and CDR2 YFSETQ. The V and J ends lost 3 bases and 5 bases, in that order; junction bases with no gene match: 6. CDR3 in DNA: TGCGCCAGCAGCTCAGGACAGGGATGGGAGACCCAGTACTTC. It specifies CASSSGQGWETQYF.

The chain links TRBV29-1 to TRBJ2-1; TRBD1 agrees at 10 bases. The CDR3 sequence is 17 residues long. CDR1 and CDR2 (germline): SQVTM, ANQGSEA. J gave up 3 bases and V 3 bases, and 11 bases lay outside the gene matches. CDR3 nucleotide sequence: TGCAGCGTTGACGGACAGGGGGTAAGAAGGAGCTACAATGAGCAGTTCTTC. Translation: CSVDGQGVRRSYNEQFF.

The rearrangement links TRBV3-1 to TRBJ2-5, with 9 bases identical to TRBD2. J gave up 5 bases and V 4 bases, and 11 bases lay outside the gene matches. This CDR3 is built from 16 residues. The germline V gene encodes CDR1 LGHDT and CDR2 YNNKEL (reference sequence). CDR3 in amino acids: CASSLSGGGAGETQYF. The CDR3 nucleotides are TGTGCCAGCAGCCTATCTGGCGGGGGGGCCGGGGAGACCCAGTACTTC.

The chain employs TRBV3-1 and TRBJ2-3, with D possibly being TRBD2 (6 bases). Germline V gives CDR1 LGHDT, CDR2 YNNKEL (reference sequence). Trimming stripped 1 base from V and 4 bases from J, with 18 bases between. The CDR3 is 17 residues long. The CDR3 spells CASSQGEMAGRPDTQYF. The CDR3 DNA is TGTGCCAGCAGCCAAGGTGAAATGGCGGGACGCCCAGATACGCAGTATTTT.

J is TRBJ2-7 and V is TRBV11-2; possibly TRBD1 for D (6 bases). This CDR3 has 14 amino acids. Trimming removed 1 base from V and 8 bases from J, with 15 bases in between. Germline assignment: CDR1 SGHAT and CDR2 FQNNGV. The DNA of the CDR3 is TGTGCCAGCAGCTTAGGGCCCACACAGGGAAAGCAGTACTTC. It is translated as CASSLGPTQGKQYF. Drawing the rest from reference TRBV11-2 and TRBJ2-7, the complete variable domain is EAGVAQSPRYKIIEKRQSVAFWCNPISGHATLYWYQQILGQGPKLLIQFQNNGVVDDSQLPKDRFSAERLKGVDSTLKIQPAKLEDSAVYLCASSLGPTQGKQYFGPGTRLTVT.

The chain couples TRBV19 to TRBJ1-5; D ambiguous. The ends were cut back, 7 bases at V and 2 bases at J, with 9 bases in the middle. The CDR3 has 13 residues. The germline V gene has CDR1 LNHDA and CDR2 SQIVND (reference sequence). Written as DNA, the CDR3 is TGTGCCAGTACCCCCACAGGCAATCAGCCCCAGCATTTT. This sequence encodes CASTPTGNQPQHF.

V gene TRBV3-1 combines with J gene TRBJ1-3; D is undetermined. Trimming pared 2 bases from V and 0 bases from J, leaving 11 bases between. The CDR3 contains 16 residues. Looked up from germline, CDR1 is LGHDT and CDR2 is YNNKEL (reference sequence). CDR3 in DNA: TGTGCCAGCAGCCAATATCGGGAAAGCTCTGGAAACACCATATATTTT. This gives the protein CASSQYRESSGNTIYF.

J is TRBJ1-3 and V is TRBV7-9; maybe TRBD1 (5 bases). Germline CDR1 is SEHNR and CDR2 is FQNEAQ (reference sequence). This CDR3 region has 17 residues. The V gene lost 4 bases and the J gene lost 0 bases, with 16 bases spanning the gap. The CDR3 DNA is TGTGCCAGCAGCTCCCCGGGACGGACCAGCTCTGGAAACACCATATATTTT. Translation gives CASSSPGRTSSGNTIYF. Full variable domain (missing parts from reference TRBV7-9 and TRBJ1-3): DTGVSQNPRHKITKRGQNVTFRCDPISEHNRLYWYRQTLGQGPEFLTYFQNEAQLEKSRLLSDRFSAERPKGSFSTLEIQRTEQGDSAMYLCASSSPGRTSSGNTIYFGEGSWLTVV.

The chain links TRBV2 to TRBJ2-5; 9 nucleotides line up with TRBD1. CDR1 SNHLY and CDR2 FYNNEI come from the germline V gene. The CDR3 length is 15 residues. With V trimmed by 7 bases and J by 5 bases, 11 bases remained unmatched. The chain's CDR3 is CASIAGTGLGETQYF. Here the CDR3 DNA reads TGTGCCAGCATAGCCGGGACAGGGCTGGGGGAGACCCAGTACTTC.

The chain carries TRBV25-1 and TRBJ2-5; D is uncertain. The V gene lost 3 bases and the J gene lost 4 bases, with 9 bases spanning the gap. Germline CDR1 MGHDK, CDR2 SYGVNS. The CDR3 has 13 residues. Here the CDR3 reads CASSDPGRETQYF. CDR3 nucleotide sequence: TGTGCCAGCAGTGATCCAGGACGAGAGACCCAGTACTTC. Supplemented by reference TRBV25-1 and TRBJ2-5, the full variable domain reads EADIYQTPRYLVIGTGKKITLECSQTMGHDKMYWYQQDPGMELHLIHYSYGVNSTEKGDLSSESTVSRIRTEHFPLTLESARPSHTSQYLCASSDPGRETQYFGPGTRLLVL.

The chain has TRBV27 and TRBJ1-2; 12 bases are shared with TRBD1. The CDR3 covers 18 residues. Germline V lookup: CDR1 MNHEY, CDR2 SMNVEV (reference sequence). V lost 5 bases to trimming and J lost 4 bases; unmatched junction nucleotides: 14. The CDR3 here is CASSPTGTGGVRVYGYTF. The CDR3 DNA reads as TGTGCCAGCAGTCCAACCGGGACAGGGGGCGTCCGTGTCTATGGCTACACCTTC.

The V and J genes are TRBV24-1 and TRBJ2-2; 10 bases align to TRBD1. V shed 0 bases and J 7 bases; nucleotides not matched to a gene: 10. The CDR3 contains 18 residues. Germline values: CDR1 KGHDR, CDR2 SFDVKD. The CDR3 DNA is TGTGCCACCAGTGATTTGGGCGGGACAGGGGCCCTCGGCGGGGAGCTGTTTTTT. This gives the protein CATSDLGGTGALGGELFF.

V gene TRBV19 combines with J gene TRBJ1-3, with 7 positions matching TRBD1. This CDR3 has 19 residues. V lost 4 bases to trimming and J lost 0 bases; unmatched junction nucleotides: 15. In germline, CDR1 is LNHDA, CDR2 SQIVND (reference sequence). In nucleotides, the CDR3 is TGTGCCAGTAGTAACTTACCTTCCGGGACAGTCAGCTCTGGAAACACCATATATTTT. Its translation is CASSNLPSGTVSSGNTIYF.

This clonotype was recorded only once. This chain links TRBV20-1 with TRBJ2-7, with D perhaps matching TRBD1 (6 bases). V lost 5 bases and J 1 base, leaving 12 bases between the germline ends. Germline V CDR1 and CDR2: DFQATT, SNEGSKA (reference sequence). This CDR3 has 13 residues. CDR3 sequence (DNA): TGCAGTGCTCTTACCAGGGGTTCCTACGAGCAGTACTTC. This translates into CSALTRGSYEQYF.